This paragraph covers one T cell receptor beta chain sequence. V lost 1 base and J lost 0, with 10 bases in between. Germline CDR1 SEHNR, CDR2 FQNEAQ (reference sequence). The CDR3 totals 15 residues. Sequenced by immunoSEQ multiplex PCR; TCRdb stores in-frame clones only, minus some. Of around 70,000 clones in the sample, around 93% were seen once. The data were taken from a study of blood T cell repertoires in COVID-19. Study information: T cells, B-cell-depleted T cells, or PBMCs provided the cDNA or gDNA that served as material.

The chain uses TRBV7-9 and TRBJ2-7; D remains unclear. This TCR came from a woman between 55 and 75 years old with active COVID-19. What was sequenced was peripheral blood. The CDR3 region has the DNA TGTGCCAGCAGCTTAGATACAGAAAGCTCCTACGAGCAGTACTTC. Amino acids: CASSLDTESSYEQYF.